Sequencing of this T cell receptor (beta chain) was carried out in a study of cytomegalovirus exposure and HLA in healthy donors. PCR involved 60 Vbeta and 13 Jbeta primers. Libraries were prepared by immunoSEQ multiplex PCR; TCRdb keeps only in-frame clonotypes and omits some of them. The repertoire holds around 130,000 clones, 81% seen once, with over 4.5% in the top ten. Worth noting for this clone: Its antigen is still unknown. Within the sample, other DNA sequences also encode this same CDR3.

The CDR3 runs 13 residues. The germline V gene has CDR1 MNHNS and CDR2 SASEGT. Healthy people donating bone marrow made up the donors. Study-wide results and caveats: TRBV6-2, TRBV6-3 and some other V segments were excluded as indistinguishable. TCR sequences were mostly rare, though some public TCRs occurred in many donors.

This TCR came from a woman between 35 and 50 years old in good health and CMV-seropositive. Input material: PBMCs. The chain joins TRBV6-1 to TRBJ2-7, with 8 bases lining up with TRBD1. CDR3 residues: CATGPGGKNEQYF. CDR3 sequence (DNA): TGTGCTACAGGCCCAGGGGGCAAAAACGAGCAGTACTTC.